This TCR beta chain was sequenced during a study of kidney transplant recipient with SARS-CoV-2 infection. TCRdb reprocessed the reads with MiXCR, giving one entry per CDR3 protein. Altogether some 220,000 distinct CDR3 sequences are present, around 28% being singletons, with the ten largest covering under 7.5%. In this sample, this clonotype turned up many times. This CDR3 comprises 14 residues. The germline V gene encodes CDR1 LNHDA and CDR2 SQIVND (reference sequence). Between the trimmed V and J ends, which lost 8 bases and 2 bases, there was a span of 16 bases. The chain carries TRBV19 and TRBJ2-7, with D possibly being TRBD2 (6 bases). The clonotype was recovered from a male patient in his thirties who had COVID-19 and was a kidney transplant recipient. Some T cells may be the graft donor's. Source: a blood sample, taken at baseline and on roughly day 120 from a kidney transplant recipient. In DNA form, the CDR3 reads TGTGCCAGTGCCTCCGGGACTCGAACCTACGAGCAGTACTTC. As protein: CASASGTRTYEQYF.